This TCR beta chain is drawn from a study of metastatic and nonmetastatic thyroid tumors. Study context: Blood and tumor or nodule tissue repertoires from malignant and benign thyroid patients were compared. Findings and limits, study-wide: TCR beta diversity was reportedly significantly higher in malignant thyroid tumors than benign nodules, in blood and tumor.

The V gene lost 1 base and the J gene lost 3 bases, with 9 bases spanning the gap. CDR3 length: 14 residues. CDR1 is SSHAT, CDR2 FNYEAQ, per germline (reference sequence). Each patient went into thyroid surgery without having received any treatment. How the authors handled the data: A classifier for distant metastasis in papillary thyroid cancer was constructed using CDR3 differences observed across clinicopathological groups. TCRdb re-called the PCR reads through MiXCR. TCRdb assigned the V and J calls; the authors' analysis was not used. The data hold around 19,000 clones, with around a third observed a single time. This clone has a count of ten or more. Its antigen remains unknown.

This chain joins TRBV7-7 and TRBJ2-5; TRBD1 is a possible D gene (6 bases). Material: blood. The TCR sequence derives from a female donor with papillary thyroid cancer or a benign thyroid nodule (not recorded which). Some clones in this sample may be carry-over from other donors' samples. The CDR3 DNA sequence: TGTGCCAGCAGCTTAGGACAGGCCAAAGAGACCCAGTACTTC. Amino acids: CASSLGQAKETQYF.